These 30 T cell receptor beta chains originate from one sample sequenced in a study of T cell responses to AZD1222 COVID-19 vaccine (dated by TCRdb to the early 2020s). What the time point label conveys for this sample: about 28 days (+/-7) after the second vaccine dose. The library came from the immunoSEQ multiplex PCR assay. The clones in this table, taken by TCRdb from immuneACCESS, are in-frame only. Not every clone is retained; where verified, under half of the shortfall comes from an unresolved V gene, and the cause of the rest is unknown. The sample table contains more than 120,000 clones; only one count was recorded for around 90% of them. The ten largest clones take up around 1.7% of the sample. The sample consisted of peripheral blood, taken 28 days after the second AZD1222 dose. The receptors derive from an adult who received the AZD1222 COVID-19 vaccine.

The J gene is TRBJ1-2, the V gene TRBV6-6; possible D gene TRBD1, 5 bases. Per germline, CDR1 MNHNY and CDR2 SVGAGI (reference sequence). This CDR3 is built from 13 residues. The germline V and J ends were trimmed by 7 bases and 1 base, with 10 bases remaining between them. CDR3 in amino acids: CASTDSINYGYTF. CDR3 nucleotide sequence: TGTGCCAGCACTGACAGCATTAACTATGGCTACACCTTC.

This chain joins TRBV2 and TRBJ2-5; D is uncertain. Germline V gives CDR1 SNHLY, CDR2 FYNNEI. The V end lost 6 bases, the J end lost 2 bases, and 1 base lay between the germline ends. The CDR3 is 10 amino acids. CDR3 nucleotides: TGTGCCAGCAGGCAAGAGACCCAGTACTTC. It translates to CASRQETQYF.

The chain employs TRBV28 and TRBJ2-7; D is uncertain. V shed 3 bases and J shed 2 bases, with 8 bases lying between them. The CDR3 has 13 amino acids. Germline V lookup: CDR1 MDHEN, CDR2 SYDVKM. The CDR3 DNA reads TGTGCCAGCAGTTTTACAGCTACCTACGAGCAGTACTTC. This sequence encodes CASSFTATYEQYF.

The chain is built from TRBV9 and TRBJ2-6; TRBD1 agrees at 8 bases. The CDR3 extends over 15 amino acids. V lost 3 bases, J lost 4 bases, and 3 bases stayed unmatched. Germline V gene lookup returns CDR1 SGDLS and CDR2 YYNGEE. The CDR3 reads CASSETGAGANVLTF. In DNA, the CDR3 is TGTGCCAGCAGCGAGACAGGGGCCGGGGCCAACGTCCTGACTTTC.

This clone was found a few times. J is TRBJ1-1 and V is TRBV11-2; TRBD1 agrees at 11 bases. CDR1 is SGHAT and CDR2 is FQNNGV in the germline V gene. J was trimmed by 3 bases and V by 9 bases; bases with no gene match: 18. This CDR3 contains 18 residues. The CDR3 is CASTFVRDRGAKDTEAFF. The CDR3, as DNA: TGTGCCAGTACCTTCGTCCGGGACAGGGGGGCAAAGGACACTGAAGCTTTCTTT.

The V call is TRBV24-1, the J call TRBJ1-5; 10 positions match TRBD1. Germline loops: CDR1 KGHDR, CDR2 SFDVKD. With 3 bases clipped from V and 0 bases from J, the junction kept 7 bases outside the gene matches. CDR3 length equals 18 residues. The CDR3 region is CATSDATGGRDSNQPQHF. As DNA, the CDR3 is TGTGCCACCAGTGATGCGACAGGGGGCAGGGATAGCAATCAGCCCCAGCATTTT.

The genes are TRBV6-6 and TRBJ2-2, with 9 bases matching TRBD2. Trimming cost V 7 bases and J 5 bases; bases outside gene matches: 5. CDR1 is MNHNY and CDR2 is SVGAGI in the germline V gene (reference sequence). The CDR3 is 14 amino acids. The CDR3 coding sequence is TGTGCCAGCAACTCGGGACTAGCTACCGGGGAGCTGTTTTTT. Translated, it gives CASNSGLATGELFF.

The chain links TRBV5-5 to TRBJ2-4; D unresolved. The CDR3 is 15 residues long. In germline, CDR1 is SGHKS, CDR2 YYEKEE (reference sequence). Trimming removed 3 bases at V and 3 bases at J, with 13 bases between. DNA of the CDR3: TGTGCCAGCAGCTCGGGTATTTCGGGCAAAAACATTCAGTACTTC. This encodes CASSSGISGKNIQYF.

A remark on this clone: Other DNA variants within this sample encode the same CDR3. This chain connects TRBV6-5 to TRBJ2-2, with D perhaps matching TRBD1 (5 bases). This CDR3 contains 15 residues. Per germline, CDR1 MNHEY and CDR2 SVGAGI. V dropped 2 bases and J dropped 1 base, with 8 bases sitting between them. As DNA, the CDR3 is TGTGCCAGCAGTTACGGGCAGGGGAACACCGGGGAGCTGTTTTTT. Its protein is CASSYGQGNTGELFF.

V is TRBV7-3 and J is TRBJ1-1; D possibly corresponds to TRBD1 (5 bases). V lost 2 bases and J lost 2, with 15 bases in between. The CDR3 consists of 16 residues. CDR1 is SGHTA and CDR2 is FQGTGA in the germline V gene. The CDR3 sequence is CASSLWPPGPNTEAFF. Written as DNA, the CDR3 is TGTGCCAGCAGCTTATGGCCCCCAGGGCCTAACACTGAAGCTTTCTTT.

The chain employs TRBV5-4 and TRBJ2-2, with a weak D call TRBD1 (5 bases). CDR3 length: 13 residues. Germline CDR1 is SGHNT and CDR2 is YYREEE (reference sequence). CDR3 DNA sequence: TGTGCTGAACACAGGCCGAACACCGGGGAGCTGTTTTTT. Translated, it gives CAEHRPNTGELFF. The full variable domain, its missing parts supplied by reference TRBV5-4 and TRBJ2-2, is ETGVTQSPTHLIKTRGQQVTLRCSSQSGHNTVSWYQQALGQGPQFIFQYYREEENGRGNFPPRFSGLQFPNYSSELNVNALELDDSALYLCAEHRPNTGELFFGEGSRLTVL.

The CDR3 region has the DNA TGTGCCAGTAGTCGTCTGACAGGGGCGGTGAGGACAGATACGCAGTATTTT. It yields the protein CASSRLTGAVRTDTQYF. The gene calls are TRBV19 and TRBJ2-3, with 8 bases identical to TRBD1. Germline V lookup: CDR1 LNHDA, CDR2 SQIVND (reference sequence). Germline trimming cut 5 bases from V and 3 bases from J; bases unmatched to any gene: 13. The CDR3 loop spans 17 amino acids.

V usage is TRBV11-2 and J usage is TRBJ2-1; D gene unclear. Trimming took off 1 base at V and 0 bases at J, with 7 bases between the two ends. Germline V gene lookup returns CDR1 SGHAT and CDR2 FQNNGV. The CDR3 is 15 residues long. CDR3 residues: CASSLAQSSYNEQFF. The DNA for the CDR3 is TGTGCCAGCAGCTTAGCACAATCCTCCTACAATGAGCAGTTCTTC.

This sequence joins TRBV18 and TRBJ1-1; D call uncertain. The V gene lost 0 bases and the J gene lost 10 bases, with 15 bases spanning the gap. Germline lookup yields CDR1 KGHSH and CDR2 LQKENI. This CDR3 spans 14 amino acids. The CDR3 loop reads CASSPPSFLGGAFF. CDR3 nucleotide sequence: TGTGCCAGCTCACCACCCAGTTTCCTCGGAGGAGCTTTCTTT.

This chain links TRBV30 with TRBJ2-1; TRBD2 is a possible D gene (6 bases). Germline V lookup: CDR1 GTSNPN, CDR2 SVGIG (reference sequence). Trimming left V 3 bases short and J 5 bases short, with 17 bases between. The length of the CDR3 is 15 residues. The chain's CDR3 is CAWRARSGRNNEQFF. The CDR3 bases are TGTGCCTGGAGGGCCAGGAGCGGGCGAAACAATGAGCAGTTCTTC.

This chain uses TRBV3-1 (or the pseudogene TRBV3-2) with TRBJ2-7; a weak D match, TRBD1 (5 bases). V lost 2 bases to trimming and J lost 2 bases, with 7 bases between them. Germline V gene data show CDR1 as LGHDT and CDR2 as YNNKEL (reference sequence). The CDR3 sequence is 13 residues long. The CDR3 reads CASSQSGTYEQYF. In DNA, the CDR3 is TGTGCCAGCAGCCAATCAGGGACCTACGAGCAGTACTTC.

This clone was counted a single time. This sequence joins TRBV4-1 and TRBJ2-7, with TRBD2 matching 8 bases. CDR1 is MGHRA, CDR2 YSYEKL, per germline. The length of the CDR3 is 15 residues. V lost 0 bases, J lost 2 bases, and 3 bases stayed unmatched. This CDR3 reads CASSQEAGAAYEQYF. In DNA, the CDR3 is TGCGCCAGCAGCCAAGAAGCGGGAGCAGCCTACGAGCAGTACTTC.

The rearrangement joins TRBV9 to TRBJ2-1; D remains unclear. V gave up 3 bases and J gave up 7 bases, with 11 bases separating them. The CDR3 is 13 residues long. Germline CDR1 reads SGDLS; CDR2 reads YYNGEE. As DNA, the CDR3 is TGTGCCAGCAGCGAGGGATCGCTAAATGAGCAGTTCTTC. This gives the protein CASSEGSLNEQFF.

The chain recombines TRBV2 with TRBJ2-7; TRBD2 agrees at 7 bases. The CDR3 spans 20 residues. Per the germline V gene, CDR1 is SNHLY and CDR2 is FYNNEI. Trimming removed 5 bases from V and 0 bases from J; junction bases left unmatched: 22. CDR3 sequence: CASSFRTPIVAGESSYEQYF. As DNA, the CDR3 is TGTGCCAGCAGTTTCCGCACCCCCATTGTGGCGGGAGAGAGCTCCTACGAGCAGTACTTC. The full variable domain, in which reference TRBV2 and TRBJ2-7 provide the parts outside the CDR3, is EPEVTQTPSHQVTQMGQEVILRCVPISNHLYFYWYRQILGQKVEFLVSFYNNEISEKSEIFDDQFSVERPDGSNFTLKIRSTKLEDSAMYFCASSFRTPIVAGESSYEQYFGPGTRLTVT.

This sequence joins TRBV6-2 or TRBV6-3 and TRBJ1-1, with a weak D call TRBD1 (6 bases). The CDR3 covers 14 residues. Trimming shortened V by 5 bases and J by 4 bases, and 14 bases separated the two germline ends. The germline gives CDR1 MNHEY, CDR2 SVGEGT. The CDR3 DNA is TGTGCCAGCAGTATCAGGGTACAGGGCACTGAAGCTTTCTTT. This sequence encodes CASSIRVQGTEAFF.

The chain links TRBV7-3 to TRBJ2-1; D gene unclear. V lost 2 bases, J lost 0 bases, and 8 bases lay in between. This CDR3 contains 15 residues. Per germline, CDR1 SGHTA and CDR2 FQGTGA. The CDR3: CASSLGPSSYNEQFF. The CDR3 coding sequence is TGTGCCAGCAGCTTAGGGCCTAGCTCCTACAATGAGCAGTTCTTC.

The J gene is TRBJ1-3, the V gene TRBV7-2; 9 bases match TRBD1. The CDR3 length is 15 residues. Germline values: CDR1 SGHTA, CDR2 FQGNSA. With 7 bases clipped from V and 2 bases from J, the junction kept 6 bases outside the gene matches. For the CDR3, the DNA is TGTGCCAGCACCCGGGACAGGGCGACTGGAAACACCATATATTTT. It codes for CASTRDRATGNTIYF. Complete variable domain (other parts from reference TRBV7-2 and TRBJ1-3): GAGVSQSPSNKVTEKGKDVELRCDPISGHTALYWYRQSLGQGLEFLIYFQGNSAPDKSGLPSDRFSAERTGGSVSTLTIQRTQQEDSAVYLCASTRDRATGNTIYFGEGSWLTVV.

This chain links TRBV6-2 or TRBV6-3 with TRBJ2-7; 9 bases map to TRBD2. The germline V gene has CDR1 MNHEY and CDR2 SVGEGT. This CDR3 is 17 amino acids long. V was pared by 5 bases and J by 1 base, with 12 bases of the junction left unmatched. The CDR3 loop is CASSLRGAGGPSYEQYF. The CDR3 DNA reads as TGTGCCAGCAGTCTCCGAGGGGCGGGAGGGCCGTCCTACGAGCAGTACTTC.

The CDR3: CASSLGRASYNSPLHF. The CDR3 DNA sequence: TGTGCCAGCAGCTTAGGCAGGGCGTCCTATAATTCACCCCTCCACTTT. This rearrangement joins TRBV7-2 to TRBJ1-6, with D possibly matching TRBD1 (5 bases). CDR3 length: 16 residues. Germline lookup yields CDR1 SGHTA and CDR2 FQGNSA. Trimming left V 1 base short and J 1 base short, with 8 bases between.

Here the CDR3 reads CATSRDGGTGELFF. The CDR3 bases are TGTGCCACCAGCCGGGATGGGGGCACCGGGGAGCTGTTTTTT. The V gene is TRBV24-1, the J gene TRBJ2-2; D tentatively fits TRBD1 or TRBD2 (5 bases each). Germline V gene sequence: CDR1 KGHDR, CDR2 SFDVKD. V dropped 7 bases and J dropped 4 bases, with 12 bases sitting between them. This CDR3 has 14 residues.

The chain is built from TRBV7-9 and TRBJ2-1; no reliable D call. This CDR3 is 13 amino acids long. V dropped 3 bases and J dropped 6 bases, with 9 bases sitting between them. The germline V gene encodes CDR1 SEHNR and CDR2 FQNEAQ (reference sequence). The CDR3 spells CASSFIPGNEQFF. The CDR3 DNA follows: TGTGCCAGCAGCTTTATCCCGGGCAATGAGCAGTTCTTC.

The rearrangement uses TRBV27 and TRBJ1-1; 7 bases agree with TRBD1. V was pared by 9 bases and J by 9 bases, with 10 bases of the junction left unmatched. Looked up from germline, CDR1 is MNHEY and CDR2 is SMNVEV (reference sequence). The CDR3 has 12 amino acids. The CDR3 is CASSKTGNKAFF. In nucleotides, the CDR3 is TGTGCCAGTTCGAAGACAGGGAATAAAGCTTTCTTT.

The rearrangement links TRBV6-1 to TRBJ1-6; 8 positions agree with TRBD1. The V segment lost 3 bases and the J segment 11 bases; nucleotides outside the gene matches: 12. CDR3 length: 16 amino acids. Germline V lookup: CDR1 MNHNS, CDR2 SASEGT. The CDR3 protein is CASSESGQGTYAPLHF. CDR3 DNA sequence: TGTGCCAGCAGTGAGTCCGGACAGGGAACATACGCACCCCTCCACTTT.

The rearrangement links TRBV30 to TRBJ1-1, with D possibly matching TRBD1 (5 bases). The CDR3 runs to 14 residues. CDR1 GTSNPN and CDR2 SVGIG come from the germline V gene (reference sequence). V dropped 2 bases and J dropped 7 bases, with 17 bases sitting between them. CDR3 DNA: TGTGCCTGGAGTAGGATAGATGTGGGGGGTGAAGCTTTCTTT. It is translated as CAWSRIDVGGEAFF.

This clone was seen more than once but under ten times. The rearrangement links TRBV7-2 to TRBJ2-7; 12 nucleotides align to TRBD2. The CDR3 sequence is 16 residues long. V was clipped by 5 bases and J by 3 bases; unmatched bases: 8. Germline V gene data show CDR1 as SGHTA and CDR2 as FQGNSA. The CDR3 loop is CASSPLTSGRVYEQYF. The DNA of the CDR3 is TGTGCCAGCAGCCCCCTGACTAGCGGGAGAGTCTACGAGCAGTACTTC. The entire variable domain, with the rest obtained from reference TRBV7-2 and TRBJ2-7, is as follows: GAGVSQSPSNKVTEKGKDVELRCDPISGHTALYWYRQSLGQGLEFLIYFQGNSAPDKSGLPSDRFSAERTGGSVSTLTIQRTQQEDSAVYLCASSPLTSGRVYEQYFGPGTRLTVT.